The 14 T cell receptor beta chains below come from one sample, sequenced in a study of T cells in tuberculosis. Profiled with immunoSEQ multiplex PCR; TCRdb holds only in-frame clones, not every one. The data contain tens of thousands of clones, around 94% of them seen just once; the ten biggest clones take up 15% to 20%. The sequencing sample was made of PBMCs. Every receptor here comes from a donor aged 10-29 years with latent tuberculosis or without tuberculosis infection. Some clones in this sample may be carry-over from other donors' samples.

The chain has TRBV5-1 and TRBJ2-3, with TRBD2 matching 8 bases. The CDR3 runs to 15 residues. The V and J ends lost 0 bases and 5 bases, in that order; junction bases with no gene match: 5. CDR1 is SGHRS and CDR2 is YFSETQ in the germline V gene. Written as DNA, the CDR3 is TGCGCCAGCAGCTTGGTCGGGGGGGCAAGAGATACGCAGTATTTT. This translates into CASSLVGGARDTQYF.

V usage is TRBV11-2 and J usage is TRBJ1-3, with D possibly TRBD1 on 6 matching bases. The CDR3 has 16 amino acids. V dropped 6 bases and J dropped 2 bases, with 17 bases sitting between them. In germline, CDR1 is SGHAT, CDR2 FQNNGV. CDR3 amino acids: CASRNFQGKTGNTIYF. The CDR3 DNA is TGTGCCAGCAGAAACTTCCAGGGGAAAACTGGAAACACCATATATTTT.

This clone was seen a single time. This chain uses TRBV23-1 with TRBJ2-7; 7 bases map to TRBD1. TRBV23-1 is filed as an ORF, its function uncertain. The CDR3 is 14 amino acids. J gave up 6 bases and V 2 bases, and 7 bases lay outside the gene matches. In DNA form, the CDR3 reads TGCGCCAGCAGTCAAAGTAAGGGGGCCTCCGAGCAGTACTTC. Encoded protein: CASSQSKGASEQYF.

The chain joins TRBV7-9 to TRBJ2-7; 14 nucleotides agree with TRBD2. This CDR3 has 16 amino acids. Trimming took 4 bases from V and 6 from J; bases not matched to a gene: 8. Germline assignment: CDR1 SEHNR and CDR2 FQNEAQ (reference sequence). The DNA of the CDR3 is TGTGCCAGCAGCTCTCAAGGGGGGACTAGCGGGAGCGAGCAGTACTTC. Protein product: CASSSQGGTSGSEQYF. Drawing the rest from reference TRBV7-9 and TRBJ2-7, the complete variable domain is DTGVSQNPRHKITKRGQNVTFRCDPISEHNRLYWYRQTLGQGPEFLTYFQNEAQLEKSRLLSDRFSAERPKGSFSTLEIQRTEQGDSAMYLCASSSQGGTSGSEQYFGPGTRLTVT.

The gene calls are TRBV5-1 and TRBJ2-7; perhaps TRBD1 as D (5 bases). This CDR3 has 14 residues. Germline CDR1 is SGHRS and CDR2 is YFSETQ. The V end lost 2 bases, the J end lost 4 bases, and 13 bases lay between the germline ends. The CDR3 coding sequence is TGCGCCAGCAGCTTTGTCAGGGCAGGATACGAGCAGTACTTC. It is translated as CASSFVRAGYEQYF.

V and J are TRBV28 and TRBJ1-2; D perhaps matches TRBD1 (5 bases). Trimming removed 3 bases at V and 3 bases at J, with 23 bases between. The germline CDR1 and CDR2 sequences are MDHEN and SYDVKM. The CDR3 runs to 18 residues. This chain's CDR3 is CASSFSRTRLSFDYGYTF. CDR3 coding DNA: TGTGCCAGCAGTTTTTCACGGACACGTCTTAGCTTCGACTATGGCTACACCTTC.

The V and J genes are TRBV30 and TRBJ1-2; tentatively, D is TRBD1 (5 bases). V lost 3 bases to trimming and J lost 0 bases, with 11 bases between them. The CDR3 length is 14 residues. Germline lookup yields CDR1 GTSNPN and CDR2 SVGIG (reference sequence). CDR3 sequence reads: CAWSDGQANYGYTF. Here the CDR3 DNA reads TGTGCCTGGAGCGACGGACAAGCTAACTATGGCTACACCTTC. The whole variable domain, filled in from reference TRBV30 and TRBJ1-2, reads SQTIHQWPATLVQPVGSPLSLECTVEGTSNPNLYWYRQAAGRGLQLLFYSVGIGQISSEVPQNLSASRPQDRQFILSSKKLLLSDSGFYLCAWSDGQANYGYTFGSGTRLTVV.

V and J are TRBV14 and TRBJ2-1; 7 bases fit TRBD1. Germline lookup yields CDR1 SGHDN and CDR2 FVKESK. Trimming took 4 bases from V and 0 from J; bases not matched to a gene: 6. CDR3 size: 16 residues. CDR3 protein: CASSPPTGNSYNEQFF. CDR3 sequence (DNA): TGTGCCAGCAGCCCTCCGACAGGGAACTCCTACAATGAGCAGTTCTTC.

The chain combines TRBV6-5 with TRBJ2-3; D ambiguous. Trimming pared 2 bases from V and 0 bases from J, leaving 9 bases between. The germline CDR1 and CDR2 sequences are MNHEY and SVGAGI. The CDR3 loop spans 15 amino acids. As DNA, the CDR3 is TGTGCCAGCAGTTACACGACATCTAGCACAGATACGCAGTATTTT. It yields the protein CASSYTTSSTDTQYF.

The J gene is TRBJ2-7, the V gene TRBV18; TRBD2 is a possible D gene (5 bases). V was cut by 4 bases and J by 10 bases, with 17 bases left in between. CDR3 length: 13 residues. Germline CDR1 and CDR2: KGHSH and LQKENI. The CDR3 region has the DNA TGTGCCAGCTCACGAGGACTTTCACCCCACCAGTACTTC. Translation gives CASSRGLSPHQYF.

This chain links TRBV10-3 with TRBJ1-2; D perhaps matches TRBD1 (5 bases). The CDR3 has 14 residues. CDR1 and CDR2 from the germline V gene are ENHRY and SYGVKD. Trimming cost V 2 bases and J 5 bases, with 12 bases left between them. The CDR3 DNA reads as TGTGCCATCAGTGAGCGGGGGGGTCCTTATGGCTACACCTTC. Its protein product is CAISERGGPYGYTF.

The chain uses TRBV7-2 and TRBJ2-2; D perhaps matches TRBD1 (5 bases). From germline, CDR1 is SGHTA and CDR2 FQGNSA. Deletions cut 6 bases from V and 1 base from J, with 15 bases between. This CDR3 is built from 16 residues. CDR3 DNA sequence: TGTGCCAGCAGACCTCCCCAGGGAAGGAACACCGGGGAGCTGTTTTTT. It specifies CASRPPQGRNTGELFF.

The V and J genes are TRBV6-6 and TRBJ2-7; 8 positions match TRBD1. V lost 5 bases and J lost 3; bases outside the gene matches: 6. CDR1 is MNHNY and CDR2 is SVGAGI in the germline V gene (reference sequence). This CDR3 spans 14 amino acids. For the CDR3, the DNA is TGTGCCAGCAGTCCCGGGACAGGTTTCTACGAGCAGTACTTC. As protein: CASSPGTGFYEQYF.

V usage is TRBV28 and J usage is TRBJ2-1; D unclear. This CDR3 has 15 amino acids. V was pared by 2 bases and J by 0 bases, with 8 bases between. Germline V CDR1 and CDR2: MDHEN, SYDVKM. CDR3 loop: CASSLGQSSYNEQFF. CDR3 coding DNA: TGTGCCAGCAGTTTAGGGCAGAGCTCCTACAATGAGCAGTTCTTC.